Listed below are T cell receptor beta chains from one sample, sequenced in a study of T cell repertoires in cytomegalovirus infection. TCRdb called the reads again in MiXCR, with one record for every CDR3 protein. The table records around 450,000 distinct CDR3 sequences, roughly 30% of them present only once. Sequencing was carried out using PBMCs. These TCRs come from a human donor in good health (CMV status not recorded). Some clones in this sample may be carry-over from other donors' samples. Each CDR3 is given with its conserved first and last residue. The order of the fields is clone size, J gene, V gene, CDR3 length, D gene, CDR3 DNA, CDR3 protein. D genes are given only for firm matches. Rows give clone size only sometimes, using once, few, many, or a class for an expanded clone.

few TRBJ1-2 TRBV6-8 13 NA TGTGCCAGCAGTTACTCGACAGTTTTAGGCTACACCTTC CASSYSTVLGYTF
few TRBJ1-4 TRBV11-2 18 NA TGTGCCAGCAGCTTAGATCTGAAGGGTCAACCACTTAATGAAAAACTGTTTTTT CASSLDLKGQPLNEKLFF
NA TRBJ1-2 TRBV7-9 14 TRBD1 TGTGCCAGCAGCTTCGAGGGGGCAGACTATGGCTACACCTTC CASSFEGADYGYTF
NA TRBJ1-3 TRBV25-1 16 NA TGTGCCAGCGGAACAGGCGAACTTTACTCTGGAAACACCATATATTTT CASGTGELYSGNTIYF
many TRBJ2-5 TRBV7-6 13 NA TGTGCCAGCAGCGAGAGCGGGCCCGGGGGCCAGTACTTC CASSESGPGGQYF
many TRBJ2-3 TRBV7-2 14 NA TGTGCCAGCAGCCCCGGACTAACGCCAGATACGCAGTATTTT CASSPGLTPDTQYF
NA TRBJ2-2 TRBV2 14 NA TGTGCCAGCCAGGGACAGCGGGGCACCGGGGAGCTGTTTTTT CASQGQRGTGELFF
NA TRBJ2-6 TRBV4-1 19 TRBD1 TGCGCCAGCAGCCAAGATGATGGGACAGTTGGAGCTGGGGCCAACGTCCTGACTTTC CASSQDDGTVGAGANVLTF
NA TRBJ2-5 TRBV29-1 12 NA TGCAGCGTCCCTGCGGGGCGAGAGACCCAGTACTTC CSVPAGRETQYF
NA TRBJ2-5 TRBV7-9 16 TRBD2 TGTGCCAGCAGCTCCCCCCCGGGGGGGGGGCAAGAGACCCAGTACTTC CASSSPPGGGQETQYF
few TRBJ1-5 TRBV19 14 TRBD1 TGTGCCAGTAGTATATGGGACAGGCCCCAGCCCCAGCATTTT CASSIWDRPQPQHF
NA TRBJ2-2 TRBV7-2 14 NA TGTGCCAGCAGCTTGTCCCCCCGAATCGGGGAGCTGTTTTTT CASSLSPRIGELFF
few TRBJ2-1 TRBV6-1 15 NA TGTGCCAGCAGTGAATTGTGGGGGGCCGGAAATGAGCAGTTCTTC CASSELWGAGNEQFF
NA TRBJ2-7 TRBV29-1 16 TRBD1 TGCAGCGTTGACGGGTTGGAGGGACAGGGTTTTTACGAGCAGTACTTC CSVDGLEGQGFYEQYF
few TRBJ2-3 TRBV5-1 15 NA TGCGCCAGCAGCTTAAGGGGAATAGTTTCAGATACGCAGTATTTT CASSLRGIVSDTQYF
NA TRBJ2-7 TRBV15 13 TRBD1 TGTGCCACCAGCCACGACAGGGACTACGAGCAGTACTTC CATSHDRDYEQYF